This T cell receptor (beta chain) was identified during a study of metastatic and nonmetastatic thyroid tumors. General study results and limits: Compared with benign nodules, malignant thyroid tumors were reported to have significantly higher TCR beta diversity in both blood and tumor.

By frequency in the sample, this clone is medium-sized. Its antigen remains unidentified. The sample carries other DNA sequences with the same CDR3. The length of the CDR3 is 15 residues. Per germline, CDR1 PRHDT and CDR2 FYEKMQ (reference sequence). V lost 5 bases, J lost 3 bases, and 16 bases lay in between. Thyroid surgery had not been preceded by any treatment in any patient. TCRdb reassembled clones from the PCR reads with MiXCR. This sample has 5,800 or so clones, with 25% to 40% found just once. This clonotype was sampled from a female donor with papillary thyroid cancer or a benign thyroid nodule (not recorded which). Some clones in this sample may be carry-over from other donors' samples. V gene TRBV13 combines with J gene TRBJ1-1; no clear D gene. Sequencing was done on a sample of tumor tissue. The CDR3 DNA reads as TGTGCCAGCAGCCCACGGACGGATCGGGACACTGAAGCTTTCTTT. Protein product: CASSPRTDRDTEAFF.